This TCR beta chain was sequenced during a study of cytomegalovirus exposure and HLA in healthy donors. Regarding the study as a whole: Most TCR sequences proved rare, with some public TCRs found in many donors. Relative to equally common others, HLA-associated TCR beta chains showed greater clonal expansion in a later analysis. Both high specificity and high sensitivity reportedly marked the classifier's diagnosis of cytomegalovirus status. TCR beta sequences numbering 15,000 to 20,000 were associated with HLA alleles at 0.05 false discovery rate in a later analysis.

CDR3 length: 14 residues. After removal of 4 bases from V and 7 bases from J, the junction contained 6 bases not matched to a gene. The V gene's germline CDR1 is SGHRS and CDR2 YFSETQ. A remark on this clone: The antigen is undetermined.

A multiplex PCR was run with 60 Vbeta primers and 13 Jbeta primers. Profiling relied on immunoSEQ multiplex PCR, and the TCRdb table lists in-frame clones only, not all of them. The table includes about 76,000 clones, roughly two thirds detected once. The clonotype was recovered from a woman between 40 and 50 years old in good health and CMV-seropositive. J is TRBJ1-4 and V is TRBV5-1, with 8 bases that match TRBD1. The sequencing input was PBMCs. The CDR3 loop is CASSGGQGTEKLFF. The CDR3 DNA is TGCGCCAGCAGCGGCGGACAGGGAACTGAAAAACTGTTTTTT.